Following are 23 T cell receptor beta chains from one sample sequenced in a study of glioma-infiltrating T cells after dendritic cell vaccination (dated by TCRdb to 2016 to 2018). Preparation of the library involved the immunoSEQ multiplex PCR assay. TCRdb provides this immuneACCESS table in a form limited to in-frame rearrangements. Some clones are lacking; in checked studies, under half of them reflect an unresolved V gene, and why the rest are absent is not known. The sample records fewer than 75,000 clones, approximately 81% of which are singletons. The ten biggest clones cover roughly 8.2% of the sample. Sample: blood, taken before dendritic cell vaccination. Receptors originate from a human donor with glioblastoma.

V gene TRBV30 combines with J gene TRBJ2-5; D is ambiguous. Germline CDR1 GTSNPN, CDR2 SVGIG (reference sequence). Between the trimmed V and J ends, which lost 0 bases and 5 bases, there was a span of 7 bases. The CDR3 is 12 residues long. The CDR3 bases are TGTGCCTGGAGTGTAATCGTGGAGACCCAGTACTTC. As protein: CAWSVIVETQYF.

The gene calls are TRBV5-4 and TRBJ2-5; TRBD2 agrees at 9 bases. Matching the DNA end better, TRBJ2-7 makes the J call doubtful. Germline V gene sequence: CDR1 SGHNT, CDR2 YYREEE (reference sequence). The CDR3 covers 15 residues. CDR3 region: CASSFLAGEMNEQYF. The CDR3 DNA is TGTGCCAGCAGCTTCTTAGCGGGGGAAATGAACGAGCAGTACTTC.

The chain joins TRBV6-1 to TRBJ2-1; 8 bases map to TRBD1. Unmatched junction bases numbered 16, after V lost 10 bases and J lost 8 bases. Germline values: CDR1 MNHNS, CDR2 SASEGT. The CDR3 length is 15 residues. The CDR3 reads CATRVGQGANHEQFF. CDR3 coding DNA: TGTGCCACCAGGGTGGGGCAGGGGGCTAACCATGAGCAGTTCTTC.

The rearrangement joins TRBV4-3 to TRBJ2-7; 7 nucleotides agree with TRBD2. The CDR3 has 15 amino acids. The trim removed 3 bases at V and 2 bases at J, leaving 7 bases unmatched. Germline V gives CDR1 LGHNA, CDR2 YSLEER. Here the CDR3 reads CASSQDRGDTYEQYF. Here the CDR3 DNA reads TGCGCCAGCAGCCAGGACCGGGGGGATACCTACGAGCAGTACTTC.

The gene calls are TRBV28 and TRBJ2-5, with TRBD1 matching over 7 bases. Germline trimming cut 3 bases from V and 5 bases from J; bases unmatched to any gene: 9. The CDR3 runs to 15 residues. Looked up from germline, CDR1 is MDHEN and CDR2 is SYDVKM. The CDR3 coding sequence is TGTGCCAGCAGTTTTCGGGCAGGGGGTGGTGAGACCCAGTACTTC. It codes for CASSFRAGGGETQYF.

V and J are TRBV19 and TRBJ1-5; D gene uncertain. In germline, CDR1 is LNHDA, CDR2 SQIVND (reference sequence). CDR3 size: 12 residues. Trimming stripped 9 bases from V and 7 bases from J, with 13 bases between. Here the CDR3 DNA reads TGTGCCAGCCGACCCCCGGGGCAGCCCCAGCATTTT. Encoded protein: CASRPPGQPQHF.

V is TRBV6-1 and J is TRBJ1-2; TRBD1 matches 10 bases. After removal of 2 bases from V and 4 bases from J, the junction contained 10 bases not matched to a gene. The CDR3 spans 17 residues. In germline, CDR1 is MNHNS, CDR2 SASEGT. CDR3 bases: TGTGCCAGCAGTGAATTGGGGACAGGGGTAGGGATCTATGGCTACACCTTC. Protein: CASSELGTGVGIYGYTF.

This clone was picked up a small number of times. V usage is TRBV9 and J usage is TRBJ2-1, with D tentatively TRBD2 (7 bases). V lost 3 bases to trimming and J lost 8 bases, with 12 bases between them. Germline V gene lookup returns CDR1 SGDLS and CDR2 YYNGEE. This CDR3 contains 13 residues. CDR3 nucleotides: TGTGCCAGCAGCGGCAGGGAGGGGGATGAGCAGTTCTTC. It specifies CASSGREGDEQFF.

V usage is TRBV9 and J usage is TRBJ2-7; possible D gene TRBD2, 5 bases. The germline gives CDR1 SGDLS, CDR2 YYNGEE. Trimming shortened V by 4 bases and J by 1 base, and 15 bases separated the two germline ends. The CDR3 has 15 amino acids. CDR3 DNA: TGTGCCAGCAGCCGAGCGGCGGGTCCGTCCTACGAGCAGTACTTC. Translating gives CASSRAAGPSYEQYF.

This chain connects TRBV2 to TRBJ1-1; TRBD1 is a possible D gene (6 bases). Germline V CDR1 and CDR2: SNHLY, FYNNEI. The CDR3 totals 13 residues. V lost 2 bases, J lost 6 bases, and 10 bases lay in between. CDR3 DNA: TGTGCCAGCAGTGAACTCCGACAGGCTGAAGCTTTCTTT. Translated: CASSELRQAEAFF.

The chain links TRBV7-2 to TRBJ2-5; D not resolved. The J call may be faulty, since TRBJ2-7 better matches the DNA end. Germline V gives CDR1 SGHTA, CDR2 FQGNSA. CDR3 length: 14 residues. CDR3 sequence: CASSFSSDSYEQYF. CDR3 in DNA: TGTGCCAGCAGCTTTTCAAGCGACTCCTACGAGCAGTACTTC.

V gene TRBV25-1 combines with J gene TRBJ2-3; tentatively, D is TRBD2 (5 bases). The V gene lost 5 bases and the J gene lost 0 bases, with 15 bases spanning the gap. The CDR3 runs to 16 residues. The germline gives CDR1 MGHDK, CDR2 SYGVNS. The CDR3 nucleotides read TGTGCCAGCAGTTTAGCCCCGGGGTCTAGCACAGATACGCAGTATTTT. Translating it yields CASSLAPGSSTDTQYF.

This chain uses TRBV7-2 with TRBJ1-1; TRBD1 matches at 10 bases. Looked up from germline, CDR1 is SGHTA and CDR2 is FQGNSA. The CDR3 is 16 residues long. J was trimmed by 5 bases and V by 3 bases; bases with no gene match: 9. The CDR3 DNA sequence: TGTGCCAGCAGCTTCCAGACAGGGGGCGCATGGACTGAAGCTTTCTTT. Amino acid sequence: CASSFQTGGAWTEAFF.

The chain employs TRBV12-5 and TRBJ1-1; D gene unclear. In germline, CDR1 is LGHNT, CDR2 FRNRAP. The V end lost 2 bases, the J end lost 5 bases, and 9 bases lay between the germline ends. This CDR3 region has 13 residues. DNA for the CDR3: TGTGCTAGTGGTTTGAAAGGGAGGACTGAAGCTTTCTTT. Encoded protein: CASGLKGRTEAFF.

This CDR3 is CASSPGQGAYEQYF. DNA for the CDR3: TGTGCCAGCAGCCCGGGACAGGGGGCCTACGAGCAGTACTTC. The chain combines TRBV7-6 with TRBJ2-7; 11 nucleotides match TRBD1. The CDR3 runs to 14 residues. The germline gives CDR1 SGHVS, CDR2 FNYEAQ. Trimming cost V 5 bases and J 2 bases; bases outside gene matches: 2.

This clone was seen once. V usage is TRBV15 and J usage is TRBJ1-2; D is ambiguous. V lost 0 bases and J lost 0, with 5 bases in between. This CDR3 contains 14 residues. CDR1 is LNHNV, CDR2 YYDKDF, per germline (reference sequence). For the CDR3, the DNA is TGTGCCACCAGCAGAGATCTATCTAACTATGGCTACACCTTC. Protein product: CATSRDLSNYGYTF.

V is TRBV7-6 and J is TRBJ2-1, with 7 bases fitting TRBD2. The CDR3 is made up of 14 amino acids. Germline V gives CDR1 SGHVS, CDR2 FNYEAQ. J was trimmed by 3 bases and V by 5 bases; bases with no gene match: 4. CDR3: CASSRASGYNEQFF. The CDR3 nucleotides read TGTGCCAGCAGCCGGGCTAGCGGCTACAATGAGCAGTTCTTC.

The chain uses TRBV29-1 and TRBJ2-7; D remains unclear. From germline, CDR1 is SQVTM and CDR2 ANQGSEA. CDR3 length: 13 amino acids. The ends were cut back, 4 bases at V and 0 bases at J, with 10 bases in the middle. CDR3 sequence: CSVVSRTSYEQYF. The CDR3, as DNA: TGCAGCGTTGTTTCCAGAACCTCCTACGAGCAGTACTTC.

This chain uses TRBV5-4 with TRBJ1-2, with D possibly being TRBD1 (6 bases). Germline values: CDR1 SGHNT, CDR2 YYREEE (reference sequence). Trimming shortened V by 2 bases and J by 0 bases, and 11 bases separated the two germline ends. The CDR3 contains 15 residues. The CDR3 bases are TGTGCCAGCAGCTTAGGACAGAATTCTAACTATGGCTACACCTTC. Translation gives CASSLGQNSNYGYTF.

The chain carries TRBV29-1 and TRBJ2-7, with D possibly being TRBD1 (6 bases). CDR1 is SQVTM and CDR2 is ANQGSEA in the germline V gene. V gave up 6 bases and J gave up 4 bases, with 25 bases separating them. This CDR3 spans 16 amino acids. The CDR3, as DNA: TGCAGCGTCCGAGGGGGACCTTCCTCGGCGGGTTACGAGCAGTACTTC. The encoded protein is CSVRGGPSSAGYEQYF.

This chain joins TRBV19 and TRBJ2-3; D gene uncertain. V lost 6 bases, J lost 1 base, and 17 bases lay in between. The CDR3 loop spans 16 amino acids. CDR1 LNHDA and CDR2 SQIVND come from the germline V gene (reference sequence). CDR3: CASRRSDFEGTDTQYF. CDR3 bases: TGTGCCAGTAGGCGATCTGACTTCGAGGGCACAGATACGCAGTATTTT.

The rearrangement uses TRBV2 and TRBJ2-1, with 8 nucleotides matching TRBD2. The CDR3 totals 14 residues. Trimming took 7 bases from V and 4 from J; bases not matched to a gene: 6. The germline V gene has CDR1 SNHLY and CDR2 FYNNEI. CDR3 sequence reads: CASKRSSGYNEQFF. The CDR3 bases are TGTGCCAGCAAGAGGTCTAGCGGGTACAATGAGCAGTTCTTC. Based on the CDR3 plus reference TRBV2 and TRBJ2-1, the full variable domain is EPEVTQTPSHQVTQMGQEVILRCVPISNHLYFYWYRQILGQKVEFLVSFYNNEISEKSEIFDDQFSVERPDGSNFTLKIRSTKLEDSAMYFCASKRSSGYNEQFFGPGTRLTVL.

This chain uses TRBV6-1 with TRBJ1-3, with D perhaps TRBD1 (6 bases). Trimming shortened V by 5 bases and J by 0 bases, and 11 bases separated the two germline ends. CDR3 length: 15 residues. Germline V gene sequence: CDR1 MNHNS, CDR2 SASEGT. CDR3 nucleotides: TGTGCCAGCAGTAGGGGGGGATACTCTGGAAACACCATATATTTT. This codes for CASSRGGYSGNTIYF.